A selection of T cell receptor beta chains follows, all from one sample in a study of blood T cell repertoires in COVID-19. Sequencing was performed with immunoSEQ multiplex PCR; in TCRdb, only in-frame clones are kept and a portion is missing. Among about 210,000 clones listed, 83% were seen once. The sample consisted of peripheral blood. These receptors came from a woman aged 40 to 55 with active or convalescent COVID-19. Each CDR3 is given with its conserved first and last residue. D genes are given only for firm matches. Not all rows give a size; the values are once, few, many and, for expanded clones, a class.

J gene: TRBJ2-1
V gene: TRBV9
clone size: few
D gene: TRBD2
CDR3 protein: CASSAGLATGEQFF
CDR3 DNA: TGTGCCAGCAGCGCGGGACTAGCGACGGGGGAGCAGTTCTTC

J gene: TRBJ1-1
V gene: TRBV24-1
clone size: NA
D gene: TRBD1
CDR3 protein: CATSDPGTGESSGAFF
CDR3 DNA: TGTGCCACCAGTGATCCCGGGACAGGGGAGTCTTCAGGAGCTTTCTTT

J gene: TRBJ1-3
V gene: TRBV10-3
clone size: NA
D gene: NA
CDR3 protein: CAISDPGGDSRNTIYF
CDR3 DNA: TGTGCCATCAGTGACCCGGGGGGAGATAGCAGAAACACCATATATTTT

J gene: TRBJ1-1
V gene: TRBV6-5
clone size: NA
D gene: TRBD1
CDR3 protein: CASSFVRTGVNTEAFF
CDR3 DNA: TGTGCCAGCAGTTTTGTGAGGACAGGGGTGAACACTGAAGCTTTCTTT

J gene: TRBJ1-3
V gene: TRBV4-2
clone size: once
D gene: NA
CDR3 protein: CASSQEAGGNTIYF
CDR3 DNA: TGTGCCAGCAGCCAAGAAGCAGGAGGAAACACCATATATTTT

J gene: TRBJ1-6
V gene: TRBV5-1
clone size: few
D gene: NA
CDR3 protein: CASSSEGHANSPLHF
CDR3 DNA: TGCGCCAGCAGCTCCGAAGGACATGCAAATTCACCCCTCCACTTT

J gene: TRBJ2-7
V gene: TRBV27
clone size: NA
D gene: NA
CDR3 protein: CASSLRPSGYEQYF
CDR3 DNA: TGTGCCAGCAGTTTACGGCCAAGCGGCTACGAGCAGTACTTC

J gene: TRBJ1-3
V gene: TRBV11-3
clone size: NA
D gene: NA
CDR3 protein: CASSPLVASGNTIYF
CDR3 DNA: TGTGCCAGCAGCCCCCTTGTGGCATCTGGAAACACCATATATTTT

J gene: TRBJ1-2
V gene: TRBV9
clone size: NA
D gene: TRBD1
CDR3 protein: CASRTGEGVVHGYTF
CDR3 DNA: TGTGCCAGCCGGACAGGGGAAGGTGTGGTACATGGCTACACCTTC

J gene: TRBJ2-3
V gene: TRBV11-2
clone size: NA
D gene: TRBD1
CDR3 protein: CASSLRDRGTDTQYF
CDR3 DNA: TGTGCCAGCAGCTTAAGGGACAGGGGCACAGATACGCAGTATTTT

J gene: TRBJ2-6
V gene: TRBV15
clone size: NA
D gene: NA
CDR3 protein: CATSPRRSGANVLTF
CDR3 DNA: TGTGCCACCAGCCCCCGGAGGTCCGGGGCCAACGTCCTGACTTTC

J gene: TRBJ2-5
V gene: TRBV2
clone size: NA
D gene: TRBD1
CDR3 protein: CASRAGTGIRETQYF
CDR3 DNA: TGTGCCAGCCGAGCCGGGACAGGGATTAGGGAGACCCAGTACTTC

J gene: TRBJ2-7
V gene: TRBV28
clone size: NA
D gene: NA
CDR3 protein: CASSFFHKGAYEQYF
CDR3 DNA: TGTGCCAGCAGTTTTTTTCATAAGGGGGCCTACGAGCAGTACTTC

J gene: TRBJ1-1
V gene: TRBV7-2
clone size: NA
D gene: TRBD1
CDR3 protein: CASSLANLRQGVNTEAFF
CDR3 DNA: TGTGCCAGCAGCTTAGCGAACCTTCGACAGGGGGTGAACACTGAAGCTTTCTTT

J gene: TRBJ1-2
V gene: TRBV18
clone size: NA
D gene: NA
CDR3 protein: CASSPSTRGYTF
CDR3 DNA: TGTGCCAGCTCACCATCTACTAGAGGCTACACCTTC

J gene: TRBJ1-1
V gene: TRBV4-1
clone size: NA
D gene: NA
CDR3 protein: CASSQWGRDTEAFF
CDR3 DNA: TGCGCCAGCAGCCAGTGGGGGCGCGACACTGAAGCTTTCTTT

J gene: TRBJ1-3
V gene: TRBV5-6
clone size: NA
D gene: NA
CDR3 protein: CASSLQGSGNTIYF
CDR3 DNA: TGTGCCAGCAGCTTGCAGGGCTCTGGAAACACCATATATTTT

J gene: TRBJ2-7
V gene: TRBV5-1
clone size: NA
D gene: TRBD2
CDR3 protein: CASSFFSGGFRSSYEQYF
CDR3 DNA: TGCGCCAGCAGCTTTTTTAGCGGGGGGTTCCGGAGCTCCTACGAGCAGTACTTC

J gene: TRBJ1-1
V gene: TRBV7-8
clone size: NA
D gene: TRBD1
CDR3 protein: CASSSRQGATEAFF
CDR3 DNA: TGTGCCAGCAGCTCCAGACAGGGTGCCACTGAAGCTTTCTTT

J gene: TRBJ2-3
V gene: TRBV13
clone size: NA
D gene: TRBD1
CDR3 protein: CASSFGTGNFADTQYF
CDR3 DNA: TGTGCCAGCAGCTTCGGGACAGGGAACTTTGCAGATACGCAGTATTTT

J gene: TRBJ2-3
V gene: TRBV2
clone size: NA
D gene: NA
CDR3 protein: CASSQTYTQYF
CDR3 DNA: TGTGCCAGCAGTCAGACTTATACGCAGTATTTT

J gene: TRBJ2-7
V gene: TRBV6-5
clone size: NA
D gene: NA
CDR3 protein: CAREGQLSYEQYF
CDR3 DNA: TGTGCCAGAGAAGGACAGCTCTCCTACGAGCAGTACTTC

J gene: TRBJ1-2
V gene: TRBV28
clone size: NA
D gene: TRBD1
CDR3 protein: CASSTRTGRGYTF
CDR3 DNA: TGTGCCAGCAGTACGAGGACAGGGCGAGGCTACACCTTC

J gene: TRBJ2-5
V gene: TRBV19
clone size: NA
D gene: NA
CDR3 protein: CASRLPGKTQYF
CDR3 DNA: TGTGCCAGTAGACTACCCGGGAAGACCCAGTACTTC

J gene: TRBJ1-2
V gene: TRBV6-5
clone size: NA
D gene: NA
CDR3 protein: CASSPTGSYGYTF
CDR3 DNA: TGTGCCAGCAGTCCCACAGGGAGCTATGGCTACACCTTC

J gene: TRBJ2-7
V gene: TRBV6-5
clone size: NA
D gene: NA
CDR3 protein: CASSSGQSYEQYF
CDR3 DNA: TGTGCCAGCAGCTCAGGACAGTCCTACGAGCAGTACTTC

J gene: TRBJ1-1
V gene: TRBV5-5
clone size: NA
D gene: NA
CDR3 protein: CASSPLVIMNTEAFF
CDR3 DNA: TGTGCCAGCAGCCCTCTAGTAATCATGAACACTGAAGCTTTCTTT

J gene: TRBJ2-6
V gene: TRBV12-3/TRBV12-4
clone size: NA
D gene: NA
CDR3 protein: CASSFMGANVLTF
CDR3 DNA: TGTGCCAGCAGTTTTATGGGGGCCAACGTCCTGACTTTC

J gene: TRBJ1-2
V gene: TRBV13
clone size: NA
D gene: NA
CDR3 protein: CASSLRVRGYGYTF
CDR3 DNA: TGTGCCAGCAGCTTGCGCGTCAGGGGCTATGGCTACACCTTC

J gene: TRBJ1-4
V gene: TRBV9
clone size: NA
D gene: TRBD1
CDR3 protein: CASSRSQGSNEKLFF
CDR3 DNA: TGTGCCAGCAGCCGATCACAGGGGTCTAATGAAAAACTGTTTTTT

J gene: TRBJ2-3
V gene: TRBV9
clone size: NA
D gene: TRBD2
CDR3 protein: CASSFGASGRATDTQYF
CDR3 DNA: TGTGCCAGCAGCTTCGGGGCTAGCGGGAGGGCTACAGATACGCAGTATTTT

J gene: TRBJ1-3
V gene: TRBV6-5
clone size: NA
D gene: NA
CDR3 protein: CASSSGLLVGNTIYF
CDR3 DNA: TGTGCCAGCAGTTCAGGACTGCTCGTTGGGAACACCATATATTTT

J gene: TRBJ1-5
V gene: TRBV21-1
clone size: NA
D gene: NA
CDR3 protein: CASSRRASGTGNQPQHF
CDR3 DNA: TGTGCCAGCAGCCGCCGGGCGAGTGGGACAGGCAATCAGCCCCAGCATTTT

J gene: TRBJ2-1
V gene: TRBV7-2
clone size: once
D gene: TRBD1
CDR3 protein: CASSLMQGALDEQFF
CDR3 DNA: TGTGCCAGCAGCCTTATGCAGGGGGCGCTCGATGAGCAGTTCTTC

J gene: TRBJ2-7
V gene: TRBV7-9
clone size: NA
D gene: NA
CDR3 protein: CASSLAGSSYEQYF
CDR3 DNA: TGTGCCAGCAGCTTAGCGGGGAGCTCCTACGAGCAGTACTTC